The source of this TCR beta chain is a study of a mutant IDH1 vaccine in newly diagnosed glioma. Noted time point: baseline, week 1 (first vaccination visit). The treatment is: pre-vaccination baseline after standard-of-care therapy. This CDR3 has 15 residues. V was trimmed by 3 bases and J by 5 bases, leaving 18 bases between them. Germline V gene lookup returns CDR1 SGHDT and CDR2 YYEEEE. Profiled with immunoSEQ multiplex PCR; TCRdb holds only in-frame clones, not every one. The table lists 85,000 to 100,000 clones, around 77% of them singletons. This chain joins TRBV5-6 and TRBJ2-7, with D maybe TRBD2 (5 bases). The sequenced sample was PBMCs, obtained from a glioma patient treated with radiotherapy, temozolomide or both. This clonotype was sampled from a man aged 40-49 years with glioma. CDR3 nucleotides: TGTGCCAGCAGCTCCCGGCCGGGAAAAATACACGAGCAGTACTTC. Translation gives CASSSRPGKIHEQYF.